This T cell receptor (beta chain) was documented in a study of T cell repertoires in cytomegalovirus infection. V was pared by 6 bases and J by 0 bases, with 4 bases of the junction left unmatched. Looked up from germline, CDR1 is SGHTA and CDR2 is FQGNSA. This CDR3 spans 14 amino acids. General observations from the study: It was HLA-C-restricted CMV-specific TCR beta clonotypes that dominated the response ex vivo. Summed frequency of public TCR beta families distinguished CMV carriers with the relevant HLA.

Comments on this clonotype: Its matching antigen is unknown.

TCRdb redid the calling of the reads with MiXCR, one entry per CDR3 protein. The table has 55,000 to 70,000 distinct CDR3 sequences, about 23% seen once. The sequence was obtained from a human donor in good health (CMV status not recorded). Some clones in this sample may be carry-over from other donors' samples. The rearrangement links TRBV7-2 to TRBJ2-7, with 8 bases identical to TRBD2. Specimen: PBMCs, sequenced either directly or after in vitro stimulation (not recorded which). CDR3 in amino acids: CASRLAVSSYEQYF. The CDR3 nucleotides are TGTGCCAGCAGACTAGCGGTTAGCTCCTACGAGCAGTACTTC.